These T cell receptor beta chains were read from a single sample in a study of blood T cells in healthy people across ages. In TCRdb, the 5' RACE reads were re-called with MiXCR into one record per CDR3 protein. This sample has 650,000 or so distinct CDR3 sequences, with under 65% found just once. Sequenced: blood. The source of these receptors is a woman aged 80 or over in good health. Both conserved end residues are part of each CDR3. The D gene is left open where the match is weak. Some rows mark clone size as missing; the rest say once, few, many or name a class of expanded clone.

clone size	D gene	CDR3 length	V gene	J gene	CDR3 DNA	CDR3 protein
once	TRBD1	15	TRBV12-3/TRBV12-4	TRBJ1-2	TGTGCCAGCAGTTCCCCGGGACAGTACCTTTATGGCTACACCTTC	CASSSPGQYLYGYTF
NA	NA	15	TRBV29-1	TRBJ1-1	TGCAGCGTTGGTGGTCGGGGAGGAGGGGACACTGAAGCTTTCTTT	CSVGGRGGGDTEAFF
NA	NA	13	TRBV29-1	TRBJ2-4	TGCAGCGTTGCGGGGGGCTTGACGAACATTCAGTACTTC	CSVAGGLTNIQYF
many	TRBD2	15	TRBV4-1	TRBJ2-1	TGCGCCAGCAGCCCGGGGACTACCGCAAGCAATGAGCAGTTCTTC	CASSPGTTASNEQFF
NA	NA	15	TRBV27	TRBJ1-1	TGTGCCAGCAGTTTAAGTCCCGGGGGTTCCACTGAAGCTTTCTTT	CASSLSPGGSTEAFF
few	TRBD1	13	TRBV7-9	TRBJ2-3	TGTGCCAGCAGCGTGGGGACAGGGAATACGCAGTATTTT	CASSVGTGNTQYF
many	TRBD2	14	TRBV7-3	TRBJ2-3	TGTGCCAGCAGCATGTCTAGCGGTACAGATACGCAGTATTTT	CASSMSSGTDTQYF
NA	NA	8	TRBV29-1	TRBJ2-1	TGCAGCGCTAATGAGCAGTTCTTC	CSANEQFF
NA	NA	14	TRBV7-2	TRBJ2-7	TGTGCCAGCAGCCGAGACTGGTTTTCCTACGAGCAGTACTTC	CASSRDWFSYEQYF
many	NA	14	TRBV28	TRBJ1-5	TGTGCCAGCGGATTGGTTAACCCAAATCAGCCCCAGCATTTT	CASGLVNPNQPQHF
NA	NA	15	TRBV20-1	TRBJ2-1	TGCAGTGCTAGAGACCCGGGTGGGGCAGGGGATGAGCAGTTCTTC	CSARDPGGAGDEQFF
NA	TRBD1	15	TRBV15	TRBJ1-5	TGTGCCACCAGCACCGACAGGGGGGGCAATCAGCCCCAGCATTTT	CATSTDRGGNQPQHF
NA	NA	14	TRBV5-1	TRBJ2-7	TGCGCCAGCAGCTTGGAGGACAGTACCTACGAGCAGTACTTC	CASSLEDSTYEQYF
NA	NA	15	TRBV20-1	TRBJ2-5	TGCAGTGCTAGAGATTCCGCGACAGCTCAAGAGACCCAGTACTTC	CSARDSATAQETQYF
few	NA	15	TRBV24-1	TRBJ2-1	TGTGCCACCAGTGGTTTTGGCCCTTACTACAATGAGCAGTTCTTC	CATSGFGPYYNEQFF
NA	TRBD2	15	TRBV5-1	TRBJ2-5	TGCGCCAGCAGCGTTGTACTAGCGGCCAAAGAGACCCAGTACTTC	CASSVVLAAKETQYF
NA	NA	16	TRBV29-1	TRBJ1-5	TGCAGCGTTGCCGTCCGTGGATCCGGGTCGGATCAGCCCCAGCATTTT	CSVAVRGSGSDQPQHF
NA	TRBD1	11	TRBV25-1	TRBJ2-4	TGTGCCAGCGGCTCGGGACAGGGCCGTTACTTC	CASGSGQGRYF
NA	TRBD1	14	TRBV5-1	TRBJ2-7	TGCGCCAGCAGCGCCGGGACAGCGACCTACGAGCAGTACTTC	CASSAGTATYEQYF
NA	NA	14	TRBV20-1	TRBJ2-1	TGCAGTGCTAGTTTGGGGCCAGGTGGGTCTGAGCAGTTCTTC	CSASLGPGGSEQFF
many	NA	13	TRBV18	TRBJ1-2	TGTGCCAGCTCACAAACACAGGAGAATGGCTACACCTTC	CASSQTQENGYTF
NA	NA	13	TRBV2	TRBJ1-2	TGTGCCAACAGCGCCGGGACTAACTATGGCTACACCTTC	CANSAGTNYGYTF
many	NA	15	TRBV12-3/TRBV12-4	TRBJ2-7	TGTGCCAGCAGTTTAGCGCTTCGGGAGCTCTACGAGCAGTACTTC	CASSLALRELYEQYF
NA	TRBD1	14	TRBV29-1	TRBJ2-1	TGCAGCGCCGCAGACAGGGGCTTATACAATGAGCAGTTCTTC	CSAADRGLYNEQFF
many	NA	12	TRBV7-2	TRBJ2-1	TGTGCCAGCAGCTTAGGGGGGTCTGAGCAGTTCTTC	CASSLGGSEQFF
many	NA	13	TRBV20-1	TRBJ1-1	TGCAGTGCTATGAATTGGAGACAGGTTGAAGCTTTCTTT	CSAMNWRQVEAFF
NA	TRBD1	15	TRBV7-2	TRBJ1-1	TGTGCCAGCAGCCAAACCGACAGGGCGAACACTGAAGCTTTCTTT	CASSQTDRANTEAFF
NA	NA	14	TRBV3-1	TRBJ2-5	TGTGCCAGCAGCCAAGAATACAAACAAGAGACCCAGTACTTC	CASSQEYKQETQYF
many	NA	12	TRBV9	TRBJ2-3	TGTGCCAGCAGCGCAGACCTGTTCGAGCAGTATTTT	CASSADLFEQYF
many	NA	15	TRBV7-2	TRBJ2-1	TGTGCCAGCAGCTTAGTAACGGGATCCTACAATGAGCAGTTCTTC	CASSLVTGSYNEQFF
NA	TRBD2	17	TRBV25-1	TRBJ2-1	TGTGCCAGCAGTGAATTAAAAGGGACTAGCAGCGGGAATGAGCAGTTCTTC	CASSELKGTSSGNEQFF
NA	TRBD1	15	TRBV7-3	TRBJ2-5	TGTGCCAGCAGTCCACAAGGGACAGGCTTGCAGACCCAGTACTTC	CASSPQGTGLQTQYF
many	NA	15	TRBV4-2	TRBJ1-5	TGTGCCAGCAGCCAAGAACCGAATAGCAATCAGCCCCAGCATTTT	CASSQEPNSNQPQHF
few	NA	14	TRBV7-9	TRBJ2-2	TGTGCCAGCAGCGTGGGACGGTACACCGGGGAGCTGTTTTTT	CASSVGRYTGELFF
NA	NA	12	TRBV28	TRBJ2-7	TGTGCCAGCACCAACAGGCTCTACGAGCAGTACTTC	CASTNRLYEQYF
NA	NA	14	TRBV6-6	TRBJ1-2	TGTGCCGGCAGTTACGGGGGGCCAGGCTATGGCTACACCTTC	CAGSYGGPGYGYTF
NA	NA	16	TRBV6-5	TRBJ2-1	TGTGCCAGCAGTAAGGACCTTCCGAACTCCTACAATGAGCAGTTCTTC	CASSKDLPNSYNEQFF
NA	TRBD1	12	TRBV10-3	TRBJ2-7	TGTGCCATCCAGGGGGATTCCTACGAGCAGTACTTC	CAIQGDSYEQYF
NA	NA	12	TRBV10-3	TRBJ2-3	TGTGCCATCAATCCGGGCACAGATACGCAGTATTTT	CAINPGTDTQYF
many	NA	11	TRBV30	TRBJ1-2	TGTGCCTGGAGCAATAACTATGGCTACACCTTC	CAWSNNYGYTF
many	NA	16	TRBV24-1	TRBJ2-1	TGTGCCACCAGTGATTTCGGAGACAATGCCTACAATGAGCAGTTCTTC	CATSDFGDNAYNEQFF
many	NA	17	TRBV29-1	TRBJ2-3	TGCAGCGTTGATTCTCTAACCTACAACCCTAGCACAGATACGCAGTATTTT	CSVDSLTYNPSTDTQYF
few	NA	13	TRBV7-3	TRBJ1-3	TGTGCCAGCAGCCCCCCGGGGGGAAACACCATATATTTT	CASSPPGGNTIYF
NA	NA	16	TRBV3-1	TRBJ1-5	TGTGCCAGCAGCCAAGGGTCCGGGACAAACAATCAGCCCCAGCATTTT	CASSQGSGTNNQPQHF